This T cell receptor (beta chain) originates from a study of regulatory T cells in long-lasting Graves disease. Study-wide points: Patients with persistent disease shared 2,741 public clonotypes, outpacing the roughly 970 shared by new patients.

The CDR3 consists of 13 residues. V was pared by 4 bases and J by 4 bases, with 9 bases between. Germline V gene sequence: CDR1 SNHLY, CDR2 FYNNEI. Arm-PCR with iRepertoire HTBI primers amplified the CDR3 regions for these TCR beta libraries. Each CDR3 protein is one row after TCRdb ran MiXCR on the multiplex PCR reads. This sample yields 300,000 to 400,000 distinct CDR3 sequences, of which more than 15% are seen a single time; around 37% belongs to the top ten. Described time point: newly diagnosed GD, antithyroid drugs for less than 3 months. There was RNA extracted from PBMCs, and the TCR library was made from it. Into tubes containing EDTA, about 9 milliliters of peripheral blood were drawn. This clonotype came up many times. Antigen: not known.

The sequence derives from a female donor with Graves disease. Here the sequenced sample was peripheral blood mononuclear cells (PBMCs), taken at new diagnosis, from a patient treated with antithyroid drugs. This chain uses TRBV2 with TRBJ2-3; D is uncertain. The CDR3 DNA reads TGTGCCAGCAGTGTACAAATGGCAGATACGCAGTATTTT. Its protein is CASSVQMADTQYF. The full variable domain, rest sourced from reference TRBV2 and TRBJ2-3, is EPEVTQTPSHQVTQMGQEVILRCVPISNHLYFYWYRQILGQKVEFLVSFYNNEISEKSEIFDDQFSVERPDGSNFTLKIRSTKLEDSAMYFCASSVQMADTQYFGPGTRLTVL.